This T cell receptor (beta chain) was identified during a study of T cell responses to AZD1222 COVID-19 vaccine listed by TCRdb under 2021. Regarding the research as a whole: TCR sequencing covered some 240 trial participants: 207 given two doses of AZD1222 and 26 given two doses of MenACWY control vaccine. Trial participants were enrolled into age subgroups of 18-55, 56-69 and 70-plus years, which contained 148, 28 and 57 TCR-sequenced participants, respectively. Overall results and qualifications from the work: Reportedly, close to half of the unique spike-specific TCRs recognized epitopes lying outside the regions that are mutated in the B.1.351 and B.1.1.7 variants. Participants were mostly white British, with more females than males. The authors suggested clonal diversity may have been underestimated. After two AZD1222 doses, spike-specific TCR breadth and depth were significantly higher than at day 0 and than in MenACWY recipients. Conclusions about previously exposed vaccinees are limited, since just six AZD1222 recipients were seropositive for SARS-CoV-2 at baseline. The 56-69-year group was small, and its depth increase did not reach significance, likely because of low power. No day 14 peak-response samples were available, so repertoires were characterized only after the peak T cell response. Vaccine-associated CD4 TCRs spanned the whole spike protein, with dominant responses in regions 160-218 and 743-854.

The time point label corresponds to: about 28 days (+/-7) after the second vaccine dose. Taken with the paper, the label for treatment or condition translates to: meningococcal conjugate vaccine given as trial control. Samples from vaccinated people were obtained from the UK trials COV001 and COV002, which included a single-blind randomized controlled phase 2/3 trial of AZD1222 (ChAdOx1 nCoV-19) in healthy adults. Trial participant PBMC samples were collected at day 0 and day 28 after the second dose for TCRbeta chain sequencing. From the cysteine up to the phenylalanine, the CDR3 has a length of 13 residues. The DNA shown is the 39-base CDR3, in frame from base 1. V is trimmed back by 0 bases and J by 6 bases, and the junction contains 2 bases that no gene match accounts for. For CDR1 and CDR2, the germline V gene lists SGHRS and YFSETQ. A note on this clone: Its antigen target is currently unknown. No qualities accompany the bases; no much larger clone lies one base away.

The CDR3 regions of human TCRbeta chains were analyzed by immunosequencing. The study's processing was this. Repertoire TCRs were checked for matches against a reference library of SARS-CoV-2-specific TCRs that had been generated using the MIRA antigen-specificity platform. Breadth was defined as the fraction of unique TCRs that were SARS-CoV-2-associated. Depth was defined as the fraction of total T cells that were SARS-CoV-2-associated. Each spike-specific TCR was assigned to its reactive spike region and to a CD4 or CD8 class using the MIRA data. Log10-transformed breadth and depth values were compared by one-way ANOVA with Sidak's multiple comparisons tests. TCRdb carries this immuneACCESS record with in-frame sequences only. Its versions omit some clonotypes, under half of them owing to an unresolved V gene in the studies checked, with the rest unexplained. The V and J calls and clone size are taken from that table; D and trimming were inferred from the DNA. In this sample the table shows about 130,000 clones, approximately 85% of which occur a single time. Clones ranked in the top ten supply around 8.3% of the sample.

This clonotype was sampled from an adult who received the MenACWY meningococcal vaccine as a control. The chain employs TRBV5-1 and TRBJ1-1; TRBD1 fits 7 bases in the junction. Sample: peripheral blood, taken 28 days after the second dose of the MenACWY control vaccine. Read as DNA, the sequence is TGCGCCAGCAGCTTGGTTACAGGGGCTGAAGCTTTCTTT. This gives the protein CASSLVTGAEAFF.